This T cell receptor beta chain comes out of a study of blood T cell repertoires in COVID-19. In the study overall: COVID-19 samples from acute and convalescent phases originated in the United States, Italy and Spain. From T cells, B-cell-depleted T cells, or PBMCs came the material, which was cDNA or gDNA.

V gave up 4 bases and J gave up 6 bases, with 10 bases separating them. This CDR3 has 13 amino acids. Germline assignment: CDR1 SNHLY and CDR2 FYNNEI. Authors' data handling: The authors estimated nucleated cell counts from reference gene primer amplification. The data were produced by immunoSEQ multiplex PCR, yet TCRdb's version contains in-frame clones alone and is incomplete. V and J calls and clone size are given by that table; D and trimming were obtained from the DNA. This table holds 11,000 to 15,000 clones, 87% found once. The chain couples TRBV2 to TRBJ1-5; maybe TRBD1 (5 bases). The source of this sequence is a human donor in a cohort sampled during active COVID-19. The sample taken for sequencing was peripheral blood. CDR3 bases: TGTGCCAGCAGTGTAATGACAGTTCAGCCCCAGCATTTT. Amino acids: CASSVMTVQPQHF.